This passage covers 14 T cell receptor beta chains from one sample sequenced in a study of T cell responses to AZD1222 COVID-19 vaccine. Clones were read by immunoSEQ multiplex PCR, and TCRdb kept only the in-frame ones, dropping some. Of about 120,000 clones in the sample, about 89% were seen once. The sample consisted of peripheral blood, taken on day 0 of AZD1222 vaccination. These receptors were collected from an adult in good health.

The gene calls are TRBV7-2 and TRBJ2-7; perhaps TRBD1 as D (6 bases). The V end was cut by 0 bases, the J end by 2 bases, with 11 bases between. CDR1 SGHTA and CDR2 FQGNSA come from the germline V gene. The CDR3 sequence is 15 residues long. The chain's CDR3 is CASSLAQGSAYEQYF. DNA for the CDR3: TGTGCCAGCAGCTTAGCGCAGGGGAGTGCCTACGAGCAGTACTTC. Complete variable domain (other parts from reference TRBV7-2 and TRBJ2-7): GAGVSQSPSNKVTEKGKDVELRCDPISGHTALYWYRQSLGQGLEFLIYFQGNSAPDKSGLPSDRFSAERTGGSVSTLTIQRTQQEDSAVYLCASSLAQGSAYEQYFGPGTRLTVT.

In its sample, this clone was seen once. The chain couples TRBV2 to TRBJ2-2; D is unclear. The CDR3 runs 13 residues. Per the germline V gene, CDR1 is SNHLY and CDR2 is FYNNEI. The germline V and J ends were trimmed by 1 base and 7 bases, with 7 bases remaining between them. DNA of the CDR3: TGTGCCAGCAGTGAAGTGGTAGGCGGGGAGCTGTTTTTT. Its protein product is CASSEVVGGELFF.

This chain's CDR3 is CSVLSPEQYF. In DNA, the CDR3 is TGCAGCGTTCTCAGCCCCGAGCAGTACTTC. This chain joins TRBV29-1 and TRBJ2-7; D uncertain. The CDR3 totals 10 residues. Germline V gene lookup returns CDR1 SQVTM and CDR2 ANQGSEA. The germline V and J ends were trimmed by 5 bases and 6 bases, with 8 bases remaining between them.

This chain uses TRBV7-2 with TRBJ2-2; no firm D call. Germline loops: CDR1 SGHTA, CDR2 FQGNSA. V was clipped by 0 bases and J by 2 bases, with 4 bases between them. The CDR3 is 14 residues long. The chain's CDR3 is CASSLARNTGELFF. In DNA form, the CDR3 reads TGTGCCAGCAGCTTAGCGCGAAACACCGGGGAGCTGTTTTTT.

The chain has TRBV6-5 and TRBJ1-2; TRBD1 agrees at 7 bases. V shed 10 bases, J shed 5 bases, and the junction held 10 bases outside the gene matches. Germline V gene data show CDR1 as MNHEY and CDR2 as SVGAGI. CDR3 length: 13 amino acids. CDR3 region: CAISDRIQYGYTF. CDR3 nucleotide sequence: TGTGCCATCTCGGACAGGATTCAATATGGCTACACCTTC.

The CDR3 DNA reads TGCGCCAGCAGCCAAGATCAGGGCGGGGGGGCCTACAATGAGCAGTTCTTC. Amino acid sequence: CASSQDQGGGAYNEQFF. V gene TRBV4-3 combines with J gene TRBJ2-1; TRBD2 matches at 9 bases. Trimming removed 0 bases from V and 2 bases from J; junction bases left unmatched: 5. Germline V lookup: CDR1 LGHNA, CDR2 YSLEER. The CDR3 totals 17 residues.

The CDR3 is CASSGAEGLNTEAFF. CDR3 nucleotide sequence: TGTGCCAGCAGCGGAGCCGAGGGATTGAACACTGAAGCTTTCTTT. This sequence joins TRBV9 and TRBJ1-1, with D unclear. With 3 bases removed from V and 0 bases from J, the gap between germline ends came to 12 bases. The germline V gene encodes CDR1 SGDLS and CDR2 YYNGEE. The CDR3 sequence is 15 residues long.

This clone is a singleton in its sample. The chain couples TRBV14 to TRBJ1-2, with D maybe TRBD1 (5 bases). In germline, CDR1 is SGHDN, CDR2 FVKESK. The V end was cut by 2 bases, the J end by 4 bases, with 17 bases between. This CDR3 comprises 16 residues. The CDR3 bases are TGTGCCAGCAGCCAAAGGGGCGGGAGAATCAGCTATGGCTACACCTTC. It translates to CASSQRGGRISYGYTF.

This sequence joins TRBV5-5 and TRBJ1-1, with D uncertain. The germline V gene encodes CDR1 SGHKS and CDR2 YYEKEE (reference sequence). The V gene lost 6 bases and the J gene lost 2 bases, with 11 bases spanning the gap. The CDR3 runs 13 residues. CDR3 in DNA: TGTGCCAGCAAAACAAGTTTTAACACTGAAGCTTTCTTT. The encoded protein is CASKTSFNTEAFF.

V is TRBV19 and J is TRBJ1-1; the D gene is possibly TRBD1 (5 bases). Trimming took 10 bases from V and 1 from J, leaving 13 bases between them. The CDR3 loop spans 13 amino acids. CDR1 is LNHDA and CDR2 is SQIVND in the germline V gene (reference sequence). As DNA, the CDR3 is TGTGCCACAGCGGGACGGAGGAACACTGAAGCTTTCTTT. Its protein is CATAGRRNTEAFF.

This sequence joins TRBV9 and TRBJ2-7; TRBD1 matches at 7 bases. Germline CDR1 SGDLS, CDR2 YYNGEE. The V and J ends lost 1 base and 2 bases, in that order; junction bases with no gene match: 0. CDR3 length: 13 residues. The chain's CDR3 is CASSVTGAYEQYF. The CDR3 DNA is TGTGCCAGCAGCGTAACAGGGGCCTACGAGCAGTACTTC.

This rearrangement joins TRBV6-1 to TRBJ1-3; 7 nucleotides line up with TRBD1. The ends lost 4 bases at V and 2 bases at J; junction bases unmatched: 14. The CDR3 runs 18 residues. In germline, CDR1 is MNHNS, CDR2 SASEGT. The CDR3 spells CASSAYGTARFTGNTIYF. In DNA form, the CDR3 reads TGTGCCAGCAGTGCCTACGGGACAGCCCGGTTCACTGGAAACACCATATATTTT.

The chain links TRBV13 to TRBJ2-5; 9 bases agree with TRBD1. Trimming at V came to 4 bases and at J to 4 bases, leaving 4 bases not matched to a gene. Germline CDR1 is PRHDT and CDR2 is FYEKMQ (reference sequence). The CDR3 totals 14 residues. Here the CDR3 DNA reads TGTGCCAGCAGCTGGGGACAGGGTGGAGAGACCCAGTACTTC. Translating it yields CASSWGQGGETQYF.

The CDR3: CASHGAGVGSPLHF. In nucleotides, the CDR3 is TGTGCCAGTCACGGGGCAGGGGTTGGTTCACCCCTCCACTTT. The chain combines TRBV5-4 with TRBJ1-6, with D tentatively TRBD1 (6 bases). Trimming removed 8 bases from V and 9 bases from J, with 18 bases in between. CDR1 SGHNT and CDR2 YYREEE come from the germline V gene (reference sequence). The CDR3 is 14 amino acids.